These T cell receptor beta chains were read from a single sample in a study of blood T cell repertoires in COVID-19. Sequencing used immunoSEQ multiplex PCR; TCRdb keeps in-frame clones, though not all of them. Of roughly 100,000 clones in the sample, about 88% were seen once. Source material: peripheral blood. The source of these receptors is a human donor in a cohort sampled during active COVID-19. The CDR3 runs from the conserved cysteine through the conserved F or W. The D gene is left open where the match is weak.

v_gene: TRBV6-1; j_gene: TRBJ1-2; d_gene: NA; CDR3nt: TGTGCCAGCAGTGAAAGCAGGGACTATGGCTACACCTTC; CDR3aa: CASSESRDYGYTF
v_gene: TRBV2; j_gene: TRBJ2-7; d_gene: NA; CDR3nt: TGTGCCAGCAGCCAGGGGTTTTTCTACGAGCAGTACTTC; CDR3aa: CASSQGFFYEQYF
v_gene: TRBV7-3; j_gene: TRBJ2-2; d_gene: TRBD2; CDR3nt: TGTGCCAGCAGCTTAGGTGCACTAGCGGGATTGGACACCGGGGAGCTGTTTTTT; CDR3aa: CASSLGALAGLDTGELFF
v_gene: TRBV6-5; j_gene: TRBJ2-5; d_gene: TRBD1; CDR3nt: TGTGCCAGCAGTAACAGGGGAGAGACCCAGTACTTC; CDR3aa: CASSNRGETQYF
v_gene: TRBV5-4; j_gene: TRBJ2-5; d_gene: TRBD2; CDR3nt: TGTGCCAGCAGCCCCCCGGGGGTAGCGGGCACTCAAGAGACCCAGTACTTC; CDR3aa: CASSPPGVAGTQETQYF
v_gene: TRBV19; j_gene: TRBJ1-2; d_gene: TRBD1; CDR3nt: TGTGCCAGTAGTAAACCGGGACAGGATTATGGCTACACCTTC; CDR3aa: CASSKPGQDYGYTF
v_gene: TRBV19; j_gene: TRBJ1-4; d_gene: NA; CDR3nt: TGTGCCAGTAGTGCACAGGGTAATGAAAAACTGTTTTTT; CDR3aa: CASSAQGNEKLFF
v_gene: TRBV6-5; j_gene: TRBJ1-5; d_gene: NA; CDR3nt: TGTGCCAGCAGGGACAGTTGGGCGGGTCAGCCCCAGCATTTT; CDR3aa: CASRDSWAGQPQHF
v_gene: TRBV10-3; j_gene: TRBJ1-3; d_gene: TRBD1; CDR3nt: TGTGCCATCAGTGATGGACAGGGCGCTGGAAACACCATATATTTT; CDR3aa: CAISDGQGAGNTIYF
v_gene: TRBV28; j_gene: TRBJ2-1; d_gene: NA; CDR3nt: TGTGCCAGCAGTTTTACGGCGGGGGCTAGCTCCTACAATGAGCAGTTCTTC; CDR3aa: CASSFTAGASSYNEQFF
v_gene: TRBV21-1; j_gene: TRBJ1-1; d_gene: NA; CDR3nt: TGTGCCAGCAGCTCACGTTCTAGGGGCGAGAACACTGAAGCTTTCTTT; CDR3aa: CASSSRSRGENTEAFF
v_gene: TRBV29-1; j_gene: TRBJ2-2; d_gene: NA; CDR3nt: TGCAGCGTTGATGGTGGGGACAACTACTCGAACACCGGGGAGCTGTTTTTT; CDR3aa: CSVDGGDNYSNTGELFF
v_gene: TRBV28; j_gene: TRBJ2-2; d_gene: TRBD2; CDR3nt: TGTGCCAGTCGGAGGGCGGGAGTCGAAACCGGGGAGCTGTTTTTT; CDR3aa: CASRRAGVETGELFF
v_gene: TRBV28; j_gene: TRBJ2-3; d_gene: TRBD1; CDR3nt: TGTGCCAGCAGCCGACAGGGGGGCACAGATACGCAGTATTTT; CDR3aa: CASSRQGGTDTQYF
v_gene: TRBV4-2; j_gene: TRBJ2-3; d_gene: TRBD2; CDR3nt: TGTGCCAGCAGCCCGCCTAGCGGGAGCACAGATACGCAGTATTTT; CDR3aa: CASSPPSGSTDTQYF
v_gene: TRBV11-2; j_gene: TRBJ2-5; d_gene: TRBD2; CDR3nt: TGTGCCAGCAGCTTAGGGCGGGGGACTAGCGGGAGCCGGGAGACCCAGTACTTC; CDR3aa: CASSLGRGTSGSRETQYF